This is a list of T cell receptor beta chains from one sample in a study of neoadjuvant anti-PD-1 for oral cavity cancer. TCRdb keeps only in-frame clones here, not all; method: immunoSEQ multiplex PCR. The table records roughly 10,000 clones, 55% to 65% of them present only once. The source was tumor tissue, collected after nivolumab (anti-PD-1) treatment. The origin of the receptors is a person aged 35-79 years with oral cavity squamous cell carcinoma. CDR3s include the opening cysteine and the closing phenylalanine or tryptophan. The D gene is left open where the match is weak. Where a row states a size, it is once, few, many or the class of an expanded clone; other rows omit it.

size	V	D	J	DNA	CDR3
-	TRBV6-5	-	TRBJ1-2	TGTGCCAGCAGTTGGTCAGAAGAACGGAAAGGAGGCTACACCTTC	CASSWSEERKGGYTF
few	TRBV28	-	TRBJ1-6	TGTGCCAGCAGCCCCAGGGGACGGAATTCACCCCTCCACTTT	CASSPRGRNSPLHF
-	TRBV6-1	-	TRBJ1-5	TGTGCCAGCAGCGGCGGGACGAATCGTCCCCAGCATTTT	CASSGGTNRPQHF
-	TRBV7-9	TRBD2	TRBJ2-3	TGTGCCAGCAGCTTAGGGACTAGCGGGATGACAGATACGCAGTATTTT	CASSLGTSGMTDTQYF
few	TRBV10-2	-	TRBJ2-1	TGCGCCAGCAGTGAGGGAGCTTACAATGAGCAGTTCTTC	CASSEGAYNEQFF
few	TRBV27	-	TRBJ2-7	TGTGCCAGCAGCAAAGAGGGCTTCTCCTACGAGCAGTACTTC	CASSKEGFSYEQYF
few	TRBV6-1	-	TRBJ2-3	TGTGCCTCGTGCGGTCGCACAGATACGCAGTATTTT	CASCGRTDTQYF
-	TRBV18	-	TRBJ1-1	TGTGCCAGCTCACCATACCCCAGGGGTGAAGCTTTCTTT	CASSPYPRGEAFF
few	TRBV7-6	-	TRBJ1-3	TGTGCCAGCGGTACGGCTGGAAACACCATATATTTT	CASGTAGNTIYF
-	TRBV19	TRBD2	TRBJ2-3	TGTGCCAGTAAGGAGATTGGGCGGCGCGGGAGGGCCAGTGATACGCAGTATTTT	CASKEIGRRGRASDTQYF
-	TRBV11-2	-	TRBJ2-5	TGTGCCAGCAGCTTAGCCCCAAAAGAGACCCAGTACTTC	CASSLAPKETQYF
few	TRBV10-2	TRBD1	TRBJ2-2	TGCGCCAGCAGCGGGACAGGGTTCGGGGAGCTGTTTTTT	CASSGTGFGELFF
-	TRBV13	TRBD2	TRBJ2-5	TGTGCCAGCAGCTCCCGTGGTAGCGGGGAAGAGACCCAGTACTTC	CASSSRGSGEETQYF
-	TRBV5-6	-	TRBJ1-6	TGTGCCAGCAGCTTGAGGAGACAGGTTAATTCACCCCTCCACTTT	CASSLRRQVNSPLHF
-	TRBV27	-	TRBJ2-1	TGTGCCAGCAGTCCCCCCCCTTACAATGAGCAGTTCTTC	CASSPPPYNEQFF
-	TRBV5-1	-	TRBJ2-1	TGCGCCAGCAGCTTGGCTAGTGACCACCTCGTGGGTGAGCAGTTCTTC	CASSLASDHLVGEQFF
-	TRBV21-1	-	TRBJ2-7	TGTGCCAGCAGCAAGGGGGGGACTAGCGGACTTTACGAGCAGTACTTC	CASSKGGTSGLYEQYF
-	TRBV29-1	TRBD1	TRBJ2-6	TGCAGCGTTGCACATAAGTGGGACAGCAACTCTGGGGCCAACGTCCTGACTTTC	CSVAHKWDSNSGANVLTF
-	TRBV28	-	TRBJ1-3	TGTGCCAGCAGTGCACCGGGCTCCGCGTGGGGAAACACCATATATTTT	CASSAPGSAWGNTIYF
-	TRBV14	TRBD2	TRBJ2-2	TGTGCCAGCAGCCTTGGGGCGGGAGCCACCGGGGAGCTGTTTTTT	CASSLGAGATGELFF
-	TRBV19	TRBD2	TRBJ2-5	TGTGCCAGTAGTATAGAGGGACTAGGAGAGACCCAGTACTTC	CASSIEGLGETQYF
-	TRBV18	-	TRBJ1-3	TGTGCCAGCTCACCAGACAAGGGGCTGAGAAACACCATATATTTT	CASSPDKGLRNTIYF
-	TRBV27	-	TRBJ2-5	TGTGCCAGCAGTGATGCCCTAAGGAACCAAGAGACCCAGTACTTC	CASSDALRNQETQYF
-	TRBV9	-	TRBJ1-3	TGTGCCAGCAGCGTAGAAATTTTTTCGGACTCTGGAAACACCATATATTTT	CASSVEIFSDSGNTIYF
-	TRBV5-6	-	TRBJ1-6	TGTGCCAGCAGCTTCCGGGACCGCGATTCACCCCTCCACTTT	CASSFRDRDSPLHF
few	TRBV5-1	-	TRBJ1-1	TGCGCCAGCAACCTTCGGTACAGGGCTACGAACACTGAAGCTTTCTTT	CASNLRYRATNTEAFF
few	TRBV29-1	-	TRBJ1-1	TGCAGCGTTGACGGCCTTGCACCAGCTTTCTTT	CSVDGLAPAFF
-	TRBV9	-	TRBJ1-5	TGTGCCAGCAGCGTAGGTGGAGGGGAGAGGCCCCAGCATTTT	CASSVGGGERPQHF
-	TRBV5-4	-	TRBJ2-7	TGTGCCAGCAGCTTGGGTTATTCCTACGAGCAGTACTTC	CASSLGYSYEQYF
-	TRBV30	TRBD1	TRBJ1-4	TGTGCCTGGAGTGTACCAGGGGGCGGGTATGAAAAACTGTTTTTT	CAWSVPGGGYEKLFF
few	TRBV7-3	-	TRBJ1-1	TGTGCCAGCAGCTTTAGCGAGCACACTGAAGCTTTCTTT	CASSFSEHTEAFF
-	TRBV29-1	-	TRBJ1-2	TGCAGCGTTGAAGATCGACGTGGTGGCAGGGGAAGACGCGGCTACACCTTC	CSVEDRRGGRGRRGYTF
few	TRBV28	-	TRBJ1-2	TGTGCCAGCAGTTTACTCTCACCAGTCGGCTATGGCTACACCTTC	CASSLLSPVGYGYTF
-	TRBV6-1	-	TRBJ1-1	TGTGCCAGCAGTGTACAGGGAATCGGGGCTGAAGCTTTCTTT	CASSVQGIGAEAFF
-	TRBV7-9	TRBD1	TRBJ2-1	TGTGCCAGCATGGGACAGGCCTACAATGAGCAGTTCTTC	CASMGQAYNEQFF
-	TRBV7-6	-	TRBJ1-1	TGTGCCAGCAGCTTAGCGGGGGGTGAAGCTTTCTTT	CASSLAGGEAFF
-	TRBV5-1	-	TRBJ1-4	TGCGCCAGCACCCCCCTAGGGGGGCATAATGAAAAACTGTTTTTT	CASTPLGGHNEKLFF
few	TRBV7-9	TRBD2	TRBJ2-3	TGTGCCACCAAAACTAGCGGGGGGCGCACAGATACGCAGTATTTT	CATKTSGGRTDTQYF
-	TRBV29-1	TRBD2	TRBJ2-3	TGCAGCGCCGAGGGACTAGCGGAACCCACAGATACGCAGTATTTT	CSAEGLAEPTDTQYF
few	TRBV27	TRBD2	TRBJ2-7	TGTGCCAGCAGTTTACAGTCGGGAGGACTCTACGAGCAGTACTTC	CASSLQSGGLYEQYF
few	TRBV7-2	-	TRBJ2-1	TGTGCCAGCAGCTCCCAGGGCGACCTCGGGGAGCAGTTCTTC	CASSSQGDLGEQFF
few	TRBV21-1	-	TRBJ1-1	TGTGCCAGCAGCAGTCAGCACCGAGCTTTCTTT	CASSSQHRAFF
-	TRBV6-6	-	TRBJ1-3	TGTGCCAGCAGACTCGAGGACGACAACACCATATATTTT	CASRLEDDNTIYF
-	TRBV18	TRBD2	TRBJ2-1	TGTGCCAGCTCACCACCGGGACTAGTTATGGAGCAGTTCTTC	CASSPPGLVMEQFF
medium-sized	TRBV5-4	-	TRBJ1-6	TGTGCCAGCAGCTTGCGGTCAAGTACGAATTCACCCCTCCACTTT	CASSLRSSTNSPLHF
once	TRBV13	-	TRBJ2-1	TGTGCCAGCAGCTTGGGAGTTAGCTCCTACAATGAGCAGTTCTTC	CASSLGVSSYNEQFF
-	TRBV16	-	TRBJ1-1	TGTGCCAGCAGCTTCTATCAGGGTCGCACTGAAGCTTTCTTT	CASSFYQGRTEAFF